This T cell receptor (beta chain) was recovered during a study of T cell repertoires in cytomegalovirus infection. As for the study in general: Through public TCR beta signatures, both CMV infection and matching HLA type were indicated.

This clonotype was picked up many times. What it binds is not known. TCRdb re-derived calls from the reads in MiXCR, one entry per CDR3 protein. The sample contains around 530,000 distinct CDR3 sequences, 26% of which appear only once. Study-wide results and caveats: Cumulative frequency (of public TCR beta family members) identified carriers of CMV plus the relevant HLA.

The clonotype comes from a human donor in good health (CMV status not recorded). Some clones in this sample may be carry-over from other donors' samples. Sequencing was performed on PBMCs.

CDR3 amino acids: CASSIVGGATEAFF. The CDR3 nucleotides read TGTGCCAGTAGTATAGTTGGGGGCGCGACTGAAGCTTTCTTT. This chain links TRBV19 with TRBJ1-1, with D perhaps matching TRBD1 (6 bases). CDR3 length equals 14 residues. V lost 1 base, J lost 5 bases, and 11 bases lay in between. CDR1 is LNHDA, CDR2 SQIVND, per germline (reference sequence). The whole variable domain, remainder taken from reference TRBV19 and TRBJ1-1, is DGGITQSPKYLFRKEGQNVTLSCEQNLNHDAMYWYRQDPGQGLRLIYYSQIVNDFQKGDIAEGYSVSREKKESFPLTVTSAQKNPTAFYLCASSIVGGATEAFFGQGTRLTVV.